A selection of T cell receptor beta chains follows, all from one sample in a study of shared clonotypes between healthy human individuals. Using immunoSEQ multiplex PCR, the repertoire was profiled, and TCRdb retains in-frame clones only, with some absent. Of millions of clones in the sample, about 95% were seen once. The sequencing input was naive CD8+ T cells sorted from blood. These receptors all come from a young man in good health. The CDR3 runs from the conserved cysteine through the conserved F or W. D genes are given only for firm matches. Expanded clones are given a class, and other clones once, few, many or no size at all.

clone_size: -
d_call: -
cdr3_length: 12
j_call: TRBJ1-1
v_call: TRBV9
cdr3_nt: TGTGCCAGCAGCCCGAACCCTCCCTACGCTTTCTTT
cdr3_aa: CASSPNPPYAFF

clone_size: -
d_call: -
cdr3_length: 12
j_call: TRBJ1-1
v_call: TRBV6-5
cdr3_nt: TGTGCCAGCACCCCTGGGGGCACTGAAGCTTTCTTT
cdr3_aa: CASTPGGTEAFF

clone_size: -
d_call: -
cdr3_length: 16
j_call: TRBJ1-3
v_call: TRBV7-2
cdr3_nt: TGTGCCAGCAGCTTTAAGGGGCGGGAGTTCGGAAACACCATATATTTT
cdr3_aa: CASSFKGREFGNTIYF

clone_size: -
d_call: TRBD1
cdr3_length: 16
j_call: TRBJ2-7
v_call: TRBV27
cdr3_nt: TGTGCCAGCAGTTTGTCCGGGACAGGGGTTTCCTACGAGCAGTACTTC
cdr3_aa: CASSLSGTGVSYEQYF

clone_size: -
d_call: -
cdr3_length: 14
j_call: TRBJ1-1
v_call: TRBV13
cdr3_nt: TGTGCCAGCAGCCCCGACACGGGGAACACTGAAGCTTTCTTT
cdr3_aa: CASSPDTGNTEAFF

clone_size: once
d_call: -
cdr3_length: 14
j_call: TRBJ1-6
v_call: TRBV2
cdr3_nt: TGTGCCAGCAGACCGGACAGTTATAATTCACCCCTCCACTTT
cdr3_aa: CASRPDSYNSPLHF

clone_size: -
d_call: TRBD1
cdr3_length: 15
j_call: TRBJ2-2
v_call: TRBV4-1
cdr3_nt: TGCGCCAGCAGCCAAGGGCCAGGGGGAGCCGGGGAGCTGTTTTTT
cdr3_aa: CASSQGPGGAGELFF

clone_size: many
d_call: TRBD1
cdr3_length: 13
j_call: TRBJ1-4
v_call: TRBV30
cdr3_nt: TGTGCCTCTCCAGGACAGGGGCATGAAAAACTGTTTTTT
cdr3_aa: CASPGQGHEKLFF

clone_size: -
d_call: TRBD1
cdr3_length: 14
j_call: TRBJ1-1
v_call: TRBV27
cdr3_nt: TGTGCCAGCAGTTTTGGGACAGGGAGGGCTGAAGCTTTCTTT
cdr3_aa: CASSFGTGRAEAFF

clone_size: -
d_call: TRBD1
cdr3_length: 16
j_call: TRBJ2-7
v_call: TRBV4-3
cdr3_nt: TGCGCCAGCAGCCAAGTTCCGGGACAGGGCTTCTACGAGCAGTACTTC
cdr3_aa: CASSQVPGQGFYEQYF

clone_size: -
d_call: TRBD2
cdr3_length: 12
j_call: TRBJ2-3
v_call: TRBV27
cdr3_nt: TGTGCCAGCAGTTTATGGGAGGGTACGCAGTATTTT
cdr3_aa: CASSLWEGTQYF

clone_size: -
d_call: -
cdr3_length: 11
j_call: TRBJ2-7
v_call: TRBV6-1
cdr3_nt: TGTGCCAGCAGGATTAACTACGAGCAGTACTTC
cdr3_aa: CASRINYEQYF

clone_size: -
d_call: -
cdr3_length: 13
j_call: TRBJ1-2
v_call: TRBV5-5
cdr3_nt: TGTGCCAGCAGCCTTTGGACAGAAAGCGGCTACACCTTC
cdr3_aa: CASSLWTESGYTF

clone_size: -
d_call: TRBD2
cdr3_length: 15
j_call: TRBJ2-7
v_call: TRBV5-4
cdr3_nt: TGTGCCAGCAGCGCTCTAGTACAGGGCGGGGGGGAGCAGTACTTC
cdr3_aa: CASSALVQGGGEQYF

clone_size: -
d_call: TRBD2
cdr3_length: 17
j_call: TRBJ2-2
v_call: TRBV4-1
cdr3_nt: TGCGCCAGCAGCCAAGTGGCACTAGCGGGAGTTGACGGGGAGCTGTTTTTT
cdr3_aa: CASSQVALAGVDGELFF

clone_size: once
d_call: TRBD1
cdr3_length: 15
j_call: TRBJ1-2
v_call: TRBV4-1
cdr3_nt: TGCGCCAGCAGCAGCCGGGACAGGGAAGTCTATGGCTACACCTTC
cdr3_aa: CASSSRDREVYGYTF

clone_size: -
d_call: -
cdr3_length: 13
j_call: TRBJ2-7
v_call: TRBV13
cdr3_nt: TGTGCCAGCAGCTTAGTTCGGACCTACGAGCAGTACTTC
cdr3_aa: CASSLVRTYEQYF

clone_size: -
d_call: -
cdr3_length: 14
j_call: TRBJ2-7
v_call: TRBV19
cdr3_nt: TGTGCCAGTAGTATCGGGCATATGGGTTACGAGCAGTACTTC
cdr3_aa: CASSIGHMGYEQYF

clone_size: -
d_call: TRBD2
cdr3_length: 17
j_call: TRBJ2-1
v_call: TRBV2
cdr3_nt: TGTGCCAGCAGCGGGGACCCGGGGGGGGCAACTTACAATGAGCAGTTCTTC
cdr3_aa: CASSGDPGGATYNEQFF